The 28 T cell receptor beta chains in this list originate from one sample, sequenced in a study of cytomegalovirus exposure and HLA in healthy donors. The PCR was carried out with 60 Vbeta primers and 13 Jbeta primers. TCRdb keeps only in-frame clones here, not all; method: immunoSEQ multiplex PCR. Recorded for this sample: about 130,000 clones. Material: PBMCs. Receptors originate from a woman aged 40 to 49 in good health and CMV-seropositive.

The rearrangement joins TRBV9 to TRBJ2-1, with D perhaps matching TRBD2 (6 bases). CDR1 and CDR2 from the germline V gene are SGDLS and YYNGEE. CDR3 length equals 16 residues. The germline V and J ends were trimmed by 0 bases and 6 bases, with 16 bases remaining between them. DNA of the CDR3: TGTGCCAGCAGCGTAGCTGGGGTAGCGGCTGGCAATGAGCAGTTCTTC. It yields the protein CASSVAGVAAGNEQFF.

This chain uses TRBV4-1 with TRBJ2-7; TRBD2 matches at 10 bases. CDR3 size: 15 residues. J gave up 0 bases and V 2 bases, and 1 base lay outside the gene matches. Germline-derived CDR1 and CDR2 are MGHRA and YSYEKL. This chain's CDR3 is CASSQRLAGSYEQYF. The CDR3 DNA follows: TGCGCCAGCAGCCAAAGACTAGCGGGCTCCTACGAGCAGTACTTC.

The chain links TRBV5-1 to TRBJ2-2, with D unclear. Germline V gene data show CDR1 as SGHRS and CDR2 as YFSETQ. V lost 2 bases, J lost 5 bases, and 13 bases lay in between. The CDR3 extends over 15 amino acids. CDR3 protein: CASSFRPDGTGELFF. CDR3 DNA: TGCGCCAGCAGCTTCCGACCAGACGGGACCGGGGAGCTGTTTTTT.

The chain combines TRBV19 with TRBJ1-5, with TRBD1 matching 9 bases. Germline V lookup: CDR1 LNHDA, CDR2 SQIVND (reference sequence). This CDR3 has 17 amino acids. Trimming cost V 4 bases and J 2 bases; bases outside gene matches: 9. The chain's CDR3 is CASSTLTGGGGNQPQHF. Written as DNA, the CDR3 is TGTGCCAGTAGTACACTGACAGGGGGTGGTGGCAATCAGCCCCAGCATTTT. Using reference TRBV19 and TRBJ1-5 for the parts outside the CDR3, the full variable domain is DGGITQSPKYLFRKEGQNVTLSCEQNLNHDAMYWYRQDPGQGLRLIYYSQIVNDFQKGDIAEGYSVSREKKESFPLTVTSAQKNPTAFYLCASSTLTGGGGNQPQHFGDGTRLSIL.

The chain is built from TRBV6-5 and TRBJ1-2; 9 bases match TRBD1. CDR3 length: 16 residues. V was clipped by 2 bases and J by 4 bases; unmatched bases: 8. Germline lookup yields CDR1 MNHEY and CDR2 SVGAGI. CDR3 sequence: CASSYVQGALGYGYTF. In DNA form, the CDR3 reads TGTGCCAGCAGTTACGTACAGGGGGCGTTAGGCTATGGCTACACCTTC.

The V and J genes are TRBV5-4 and TRBJ1-1, with a tentative D call TRBD1 (6 bases). V lost 4 bases and J lost 3, with 13 bases in between. Per the germline V gene, CDR1 is SGHNT and CDR2 is YYREEE (reference sequence). The CDR3 spans 14 residues. The CDR3 sequence: CASSRGGGDTEAFF. In DNA, the CDR3 is TGTGCCAGCAGCAGGGGAGGGGGAGACACTGAAGCTTTCTTT.

The V gene is TRBV5-4, the J gene TRBJ1-1, with 10 nucleotides matching TRBD1. The CDR3 spans 15 residues. Looked up from germline, CDR1 is SGHNT and CDR2 is YYREEE (reference sequence). Trimming removed 4 bases from V and 5 bases from J; junction bases left unmatched: 8. CDR3 nucleotide sequence: TGTGCCAGCAGCAGACTGGACAGGGGGTCGACTGAAGCTTTCTTT. Translation: CASSRLDRGSTEAFF.

The chain joins TRBV19 to TRBJ2-7; TRBD2 might be the D (6 bases). Germline assignment: CDR1 LNHDA and CDR2 SQIVND (reference sequence). V was clipped by 5 bases and J by 0 bases, with 14 bases between them. CDR3 size: 15 residues. CDR3 sequence: CASSGRDSDSYEQYF. The CDR3, as DNA: TGTGCCAGTAGTGGACGGGACTCCGACTCCTACGAGCAGTACTTC.

The gene calls are TRBV5-1 and TRBJ2-1; TRBD2 matches 9 bases. Germline CDR1 SGHRS, CDR2 YFSETQ. V lost 4 bases and J lost 8; bases outside the gene matches: 10. The CDR3 extends over 15 amino acids. CDR3 amino acids: CASSPAAGLADEQFF. The CDR3 DNA reads TGCGCCAGCAGCCCCGCTGCGGGACTAGCAGATGAGCAGTTCTTC.

V gene TRBV4-1 combines with J gene TRBJ1-2; 7 bases are a match to TRBD1. After removal of 1 base from V and 5 bases from J, the junction contained 13 bases not matched to a gene. The CDR3 consists of 17 residues. Germline V gene sequence: CDR1 MGHRA, CDR2 YSYEKL. This chain's CDR3 is CASSQANPGQLHYGYTF. For the CDR3, the DNA is TGCGCCAGCAGCCAAGCCAATCCGGGACAGCTCCATTATGGCTACACCTTC.

The chain employs TRBV5-8 and TRBJ1-3; D is unresolved. CDR3 size: 17 residues. Germline CDR1 is SGHTS and CDR2 is YDEGEE. V gave up 6 bases and J gave up 2 bases, with 21 bases separating them. The CDR3 nucleotides are TGTGCCAGCACCATCGAGGGAGACACAATACCTGGAAACACCATATATTTT. Its translation is CASTIEGDTIPGNTIYF.

The chain couples TRBV28 to TRBJ1-2; D might be TRBD1 (6 bases). The CDR3 spans 13 residues. Per the germline V gene, CDR1 is MDHEN and CDR2 is SYDVKM. V was shortened by 4 bases and J by 9 bases, with 15 bases between the two germline ends. For the CDR3, the DNA is TGTGCCAGCAGTTCCGGACAGTCCTGGCGCTACACCTTC. This translates into CASSSGQSWRYTF.

V usage is TRBV23-1 and J usage is TRBJ2-7; D unresolved. TRBV23-1 has ORF status, its function being uncertain. The length of the CDR3 is 13 residues. V was pared by 0 bases and J by 3 bases, with 6 bases between. CDR3 DNA sequence: TGCGCCAGCAGTCAATCGACTGACTACGAGCAGTACTTC. It is translated as CASSQSTDYEQYF.

CDR3 coding DNA: TGTGCCAGCAGCTTAGATGCCTCTACCAGGAAGACCCAGTACTTC. This gives the protein CASSLDASTRKTQYF. V gene TRBV11-2 combines with J gene TRBJ2-5, with no clear D. The CDR3 sequence is 15 residues long. In germline, CDR1 is SGHAT, CDR2 FQNNGV. Deletions cut 0 bases from V and 6 bases from J, with 14 bases between.

V gene TRBV6-5 combines with J gene TRBJ2-2; TRBD2 matches at 8 bases. Trimming took 4 bases from V and 6 from J; bases not matched to a gene: 7. Germline V CDR1 and CDR2: MNHEY, SVGAGI. The CDR3 contains 15 residues. Here the CDR3 reads CASSFETSASGELFF. As DNA, the CDR3 is TGTGCCAGCAGTTTCGAGACTAGCGCTTCCGGGGAGCTGTTTTTT.

The chain couples TRBV6-6 to TRBJ2-7; a possible D gene is TRBD2 (5 bases). This CDR3 has 13 amino acids. Trimming left V 4 bases short and J 4 bases short, with 11 bases between. The V gene's germline CDR1 is MNHNY and CDR2 SVGAGI (reference sequence). The CDR3: CASSFPGGYEQYF. The CDR3 DNA sequence: TGTGCCAGCAGTTTCCCCGGCGGGTACGAGCAGTACTTC.

The gene calls are TRBV29-1 and TRBJ2-7; 7 nucleotides match TRBD2. Germline-derived CDR1 and CDR2 are SQVTM and ANQGSEA. CDR3 size: 13 residues. The ends lost 4 bases at V and 5 bases at J; junction bases unmatched: 8. The CDR3 protein is CSVGGRAFDEQYF. CDR3 coding DNA: TGCAGCGTTGGGGGGAGGGCGTTCGACGAGCAGTACTTC.

The chain has TRBV5-4 and TRBJ2-1; TRBD2 matches 7 bases. J lost 8 bases, V lost 0 bases, and 5 bases had no gene match. The CDR3 has 14 amino acids. Germline values: CDR1 SGHNT, CDR2 YYREEE (reference sequence). The CDR3 bases are TGTGCCAGCAGCTTGGGGCGGGGGTCCCATGAGCAGTTCTTC. Translation gives CASSLGRGSHEQFF.

The chain couples TRBV11-3 to TRBJ2-3; 9 bases fit TRBD1. Trimming removed 0 bases from V and 3 bases from J; junction bases left unmatched: 1. There are 15 residues in the CDR3. From germline, CDR1 is SGHNT and CDR2 YENEEA. CDR3 loop: CASSLEGQGTDTQYF. CDR3 nucleotide sequence: TGTGCCAGCAGCTTAGAGGGACAGGGAACAGATACGCAGTATTTT.

CDR3 protein: CASSTTVNTEAFF. The CDR3 nucleotides read TGCGCCAGCAGCACGACAGTGAACACTGAAGCTTTCTTT. The chain links TRBV5-1 to TRBJ1-1; maybe TRBD1 (5 bases). Trimming removed 4 bases at V and 0 bases at J, with 7 bases between. The CDR3 totals 13 residues. Germline V gives CDR1 SGHRS, CDR2 YFSETQ. The variable domain in full, completed from reference TRBV5-1 and TRBJ1-1, reads KAGVTQTPRYLIKTRGQQVTLSCSPISGHRSVSWYQQTPGQGLQFLFEYFSETQRNKGNFPGRFSGRQFSNSRSEMNVSTLELGDSALYLCASSTTVNTEAFFGQGTRLTVV.

The V and J genes are TRBV5-1 and TRBJ1-1; tentative D call: TRBD1 (5 bases). Germline-derived CDR1 and CDR2 are SGHRS and YFSETQ. V lost 0 bases, J lost 5 bases, and 11 bases lay in between. This CDR3 has 14 amino acids. CDR3 protein: CASSLAQGGTEAFF. In nucleotides, the CDR3 is TGCGCCAGCAGCTTGGCCCAGGGAGGGACTGAAGCTTTCTTT.

The J gene is TRBJ2-5, the V gene TRBV28; D perhaps matches TRBD1 (6 bases). The ends were cut back, 6 bases at V and 5 bases at J, with 22 bases in the middle. CDR3 length: 16 residues. Per the germline V gene, CDR1 is MDHEN and CDR2 is SYDVKM. The CDR3 coding sequence is TGTGCCAGCAGCTTCCCCCAAGGGGGATTGAAGGAGACCCAGTACTTC. Protein product: CASSFPQGGLKETQYF.

This chain links TRBV7-9 with TRBJ2-3; 16 bases match TRBD2. The CDR3 spans 16 residues. Germline V gene sequence: CDR1 SEHNR, CDR2 FQNEAQ (reference sequence). The trim removed 4 bases at V and 8 bases at J, leaving 6 bases unmatched. Here the CDR3 reads CASSSGLAGGPGTQYF. The CDR3 DNA is TGTGCCAGCAGCTCGGGACTAGCGGGAGGGCCGGGTACGCAGTATTTT.

V usage is TRBV10-3 and J usage is TRBJ2-5; 14 bases align to TRBD2. Near its end, the DNA agrees better with TRBJ2-7, so the J call may be wrong. The germline V gene encodes CDR1 ENHRY and CDR2 SYGVKD. The CDR3 runs to 16 residues. The DNA for the CDR3 is TGTGCCATCAGTGGGGGACTAGCGGGAGAAGACTACGAGCAGTACTTC. As protein: CAISGGLAGEDYEQYF.

The chain uses TRBV5-1 and TRBJ2-7; 7 positions match TRBD2. CDR3 length: 16 residues. V shed 0 bases, J shed 1 base, and the junction held 7 bases outside the gene matches. CDR1 and CDR2 (germline): SGHRS, YFSETQ. CDR3 protein: CASSLVPSGLSYEQYF. In nucleotides, the CDR3 is TGCGCCAGCAGCTTGGTCCCTAGCGGTCTTTCCTACGAGCAGTACTTC.

The chain is built from TRBV25-1 and TRBJ2-5; a weak D match, TRBD1 (5 bases). The CDR3 contains 13 residues. V lost 7 bases and J lost 5, with 14 bases in between. Germline CDR1 is MGHDK and CDR2 is SYGVNS. CDR3 nucleotides: TGTGCCAGCACCCCGGCAGGGCTGGAGACCCAGTACTTC. Residues: CASTPAGLETQYF.

The chain is built from TRBV6-5 and TRBJ1-1; D remains ambiguous. The germline V and J ends were trimmed by 6 bases and 4 bases, with 12 bases remaining between them. The CDR3 extends over 13 amino acids. Per germline, CDR1 MNHEY and CDR2 SVGAGI. CDR3 amino acids: CASRPAGITEAFF. In nucleotides, the CDR3 is TGTGCCAGCAGGCCGGCGGGGATCACTGAAGCTTTCTTT.

The V gene is TRBV19, the J gene TRBJ2-3; D possibly corresponds to TRBD2 (5 bases). Between the trimmed V and J ends, which lost 3 bases and 1 base, there was a span of 5 bases. Germline-derived CDR1 and CDR2 are LNHDA and SQIVND (reference sequence). CDR3 length equals 13 residues. CDR3 residues: CASSIGGTDTQYF. The CDR3 region has the DNA TGTGCCAGTAGTATCGGGGGCACAGATACGCAGTATTTT.